This TCR beta chain is drawn from a study of CD8 T cells in ankylosing spondylitis. Quantitative barcoded 5'-RACE was used to prepare TCR beta libraries. Each CDR3 protein gets one entry after TCRdb re-called the 5' RACE reads with MiXCR. The sample holds some 840,000 distinct CDR3 sequences; 10% to 15% are singletons and the top ten take about 0.5%. Study results and limitations: A motif of roughly eight highly homologous TCR beta variants was seen as apparently characteristic of ankylosing spondylitis blood. Significant enrichment of disease-linked clones was reportedly seen in matched ankylosing spondylitis synovial fluid.

Of note for this clonotype: The antigen is undetermined.

Sequencing was done on a sample of blood, either unsorted or a sorted T cell fraction (not recorded which). The origin of this receptor is a male donor with ankylosing spondylitis.

The DNA for the CDR3 is TGTGCCAGCAGCTTTACTCGAGACAGGGTAGCGCAGTATTTT. Residues: CASSFTRDRVAQYF. This sequence joins TRBV7-2 and TRBJ2-3; the match to TRBD1 covers 7 bases. The length of the CDR3 is 14 residues. CDR1 SGHTA and CDR2 FQGNSA come from the germline V gene. The V and J ends lost 3 bases and 10 bases, in that order; junction bases with no gene match: 10.